Below are 23 T cell receptor beta chains sequenced from a single sample in a study of human T cells and chemical hapten exposure. Specified time point: healthy volunteer bleed at 6 weeks. The study extracted total RNA from unfractionated whole blood. TCRdb fed the RACE reads into MiXCR, producing one record per CDR3 protein. The table includes about 34,000 distinct CDR3 sequences, roughly 5.5% detected once. Sample: whole blood. These receptors all come from a human donor in good health. Some clones in this sample may be carry-over from other donors' samples.

This clonotype was recorded many times. The J gene is TRBJ2-1, the V gene TRBV28; a weak D match, TRBD1 (5 bases). The V gene lost 6 bases and the J gene lost 7 bases, with 16 bases spanning the gap. CDR3 length equals 14 residues. Germline V gene data show CDR1 as MDHEN and CDR2 as SYDVKM. The CDR3 DNA reads TGTGCCAGCAGATTGAGGATCCAGGGAAATGAGCAGTTCTTC. It translates to CASRLRIQGNEQFF.

This clonotype was recorded at least ten times. The chain is built from TRBV28 and TRBJ2-7; D uncertain. The germline CDR1 and CDR2 sequences are MDHEN and SYDVKM. CDR3 length: 14 amino acids. V was shortened by 3 bases and J by 3 bases, with 12 bases between the two germline ends. CDR3 amino acids: CASSFRVLNYEQYF. The DNA for the CDR3 is TGTGCCAGCAGTTTCCGGGTCCTAAACTACGAGCAGTACTTC.

This clonotype was recorded at least ten times. The V gene is TRBV7-2, the J gene TRBJ2-3; either TRBD1 or TRBD2 may fit D (5 bases each). The germline V and J ends were trimmed by 1 base and 6 bases, with 14 bases remaining between them. Germline CDR1 is SGHTA and CDR2 is FQGNSA. CDR3 length equals 15 residues. Here the CDR3 reads CASSLEGPLPDTQYF. CDR3 DNA: TGTGCCAGCAGCTTAGAGGGACCACTGCCGGATACGCAGTATTTT.

This clonotype was counted a few times. The rearrangement joins TRBV5-1 to TRBJ1-3, with D possibly being TRBD1 (5 bases). Trimming cost V 0 bases and J 12 bases, with 19 bases left between them. The germline gives CDR1 SGHRS, CDR2 YFSETQ. This CDR3 has 15 amino acids. CDR3: CASSLAIGAENVIYF. The DNA of the CDR3 is TGCGCCAGCAGCTTGGCCATAGGGGCCGAAAATGTCATATATTTT.

V usage is TRBV29-1 and J usage is TRBJ2-5, with 10 positions matching TRBD1. This CDR3 spans 13 amino acids. Per the germline V gene, CDR1 is SQVTM and CDR2 is ANQGSEA. Losses at the gene ends were 6 bases for V and 4 bases for J; bases not matched to a gene: 5. The DNA for the CDR3 is TGCAGCGTCGGGACAGGGGTAGTAGAGACCCAGTACTTC. Its protein product is CSVGTGVVETQYF.

The chain has TRBV20-1 and TRBJ2-1, with D tentatively TRBD1 (6 bases). The CDR3 is 20 residues long. Germline CDR1 and CDR2: DFQATT and SNEGSKA (reference sequence). The germline V and J ends were trimmed by 5 bases and 8 bases, with 37 bases remaining between them. CDR3 protein: CSAPTSGGRLLRGSWDEQFF. For the CDR3, the DNA is TGCAGTGCTCCGACGTCCGGAGGACGCCTCTTGAGGGGGAGTTGGGATGAGCAGTTCTTC.

This clonotype was recorded many times. This chain links TRBV10-3 with TRBJ2-2; D may be TRBD1 (6 bases). V lost 6 bases to trimming and J lost 4 bases, with 12 bases between them. The CDR3 totals 14 residues. Germline V CDR1 and CDR2: ENHRY, SYGVKD. The CDR3 coding sequence is TGTGCCATCAGGGACAGCCCGGTCACCGGGGAGCTGTTTTTT. It specifies CAIRDSPVTGELFF.

This clonotype showed up just a few times. The J gene is TRBJ2-2, the V gene TRBV29-1; either TRBD1 or TRBD2 may supply D (5 bases each). The CDR3 is made up of 15 amino acids. The germline CDR1 and CDR2 sequences are SQVTM and ANQGSEA. Trimming pared 4 bases from V and 4 bases from J, leaving 16 bases between. The CDR3: CSVGKGTLGTGELFF. The CDR3 DNA reads as TGCAGCGTTGGGAAAGGGACCTTAGGCACCGGGGAGCTGTTTTTT.

This clonotype was counted many times. The chain employs TRBV12-3 or TRBV12-4 and TRBJ2-3, with D uncertain. Trimming cost V 4 bases and J 0 bases, with 8 bases left between them. The CDR3 contains 14 residues. The CDR3, as DNA: TGTGCCAGCAGTTCCCCGACTAGCACAGATACGCAGTATTTT. It translates to CASSSPTSTDTQYF.

This clonotype was counted ten times or more. V gene TRBV14 combines with J gene TRBJ1-2; perhaps TRBD1 as D (6 bases). The germline V gene has CDR1 SGHDN and CDR2 FVKESK. V was shortened by 4 bases and J by 6 bases, with 15 bases between the two germline ends. CDR3 length: 14 amino acids. This CDR3 is CASSLLQGLDGYTF. CDR3 in DNA: TGTGCCAGCAGCCTATTACAGGGTCTCGATGGCTACACCTTC.

This clonotype was detected only once. A much larger clone differs by one base, so this may be a read error. V and J are TRBV7-2 and TRBJ1-6; possibly TRBD1 for D (5 bases). CDR1 and CDR2 (germline): SGHTA, FQGNSA. The length of the CDR3 is 15 residues. The CDR3 protein is CASSFLGADNLPLHF. CDR3 nucleotides: TGTGCCAGCAGCTTCCTAGGGGCGGATAATTTACCCCTCCACTTT.

This clonotype was found many times. The chain combines TRBV20-1 with TRBJ2-7, with TRBD1 matching 9 bases. The CDR3 consists of 15 residues. The germline V gene has CDR1 DFQATT and CDR2 SNEGSKA (reference sequence). The ends lost 6 bases at V and 4 bases at J; junction bases unmatched: 13. Here the CDR3 reads CSAPNPTGGGYEQYF. The CDR3 DNA sequence: TGCAGTGCGCCAAACCCGACAGGGGGAGGATACGAGCAGTACTTC.

This clonotype came up many times. The J gene is TRBJ2-7, the V gene TRBV20-1; 8 bases are shared with TRBD1. Germline-derived CDR1 and CDR2 are DFQATT and SNEGSKA (reference sequence). This CDR3 has 15 residues. J gave up 6 bases and V 0 bases, and 10 bases lay outside the gene matches. The CDR3 nucleotides are TGCAGTGCTAGAGATCCAAGAGGACAGGGTTCCGAGCAGTACTTC. The encoded protein is CSARDPRGQGSEQYF.

This clonotype was seen at least ten times. V gene TRBV19 combines with J gene TRBJ1-5; D is undetermined. The CDR3 has 15 residues. V lost 3 bases and J lost 3, with 12 bases in between. Germline CDR1 and CDR2: LNHDA and SQIVND (reference sequence). The CDR3 DNA reads TGTGCCAGTAGTATTAAGTCCGCGATCAATCAGCCCCAGCATTTT. Its translation is CASSIKSAINQPQHF.

This clonotype was counted only a few times. The CDR3 sequence is CSASGGASDTQYF. Here the CDR3 DNA reads TGCAGCGCCAGCGGGGGGGCCTCCGATACGCAGTATTTT. The chain couples TRBV29-1 to TRBJ2-3; 10 bases match TRBD2. V shed 7 bases and J 6 bases; nucleotides not matched to a gene: 7. Germline V gives CDR1 SQVTM, CDR2 ANQGSEA. The CDR3 is 13 amino acids.

This clonotype was seen many times. CDR3 coding DNA: TGTGCCAGCAGTTTAGTAGCGGGAAGCTACAATGAGCAGTTCTTC. It yields the protein CASSLVAGSYNEQFF. V gene TRBV28 combines with J gene TRBJ2-1; TRBD2 aligns across 8 bases. V gave up 2 bases and J gave up 3 bases; unmatched junction bases: 3. Germline loops: CDR1 MDHEN, CDR2 SYDVKM. The CDR3 is 15 residues long.

Ten or more counts support this clonotype. V and J are TRBV5-6 and TRBJ2-1; tentatively, D is TRBD1 (7 bases). V lost 4 bases to trimming and J lost 4 bases, with 27 bases between them. Germline-derived CDR1 and CDR2 are SGHDT and YYEEEE. CDR3 length equals 19 residues. The CDR3 coding sequence is TGTGCCAGCAGCCCAACATCACCAGGGGGGCTTAGCCTTTACAATGAGCAGTTCTTC. Encoded protein: CASSPTSPGGLSLYNEQFF. Using reference TRBV5-6 and TRBJ2-1 for the parts outside the CDR3, the full variable domain is DAGVTQSPTHLIKTRGQQVTLRCSPKSGHDTVSWYQQALGQGPQFIFQYYEEEERQRGNFPDRFSGHQFPNYSSELNVNALLLGDSALYLCASSPTSPGGLSLYNEQFFGPGTRLTVL.

This clonotype was counted many times. The chain recombines TRBV3-1 with TRBJ2-3; D is unclear. This CDR3 spans 13 amino acids. Looked up from germline, CDR1 is LGHDT and CDR2 is YNNKEL (reference sequence). Trimming took 1 base from V and 6 from J, leaving 8 bases between them. CDR3 nucleotides: TGTGCCAGCAGCCAAGGGTCCTTTGATACGCAGTATTTT. It yields the protein CASSQGSFDTQYF.

This clonotype was recorded at least ten times. The J gene is TRBJ1-1, the V gene TRBV29-1, with D uncertain. This CDR3 region has 13 residues. Germline V gene sequence: CDR1 SQVTM, CDR2 ANQGSEA. Trimming took 4 bases from V and 1 from J, leaving 10 bases between them. The CDR3: CSVGRTGNTEAFF. CDR3 coding DNA: TGCAGCGTTGGGAGGACGGGGAACACTGAAGCTTTCTTT. Complete variable domain (other parts from reference TRBV29-1 and TRBJ1-1): SAVISQKPSRDICQRGTSLTIQCQVDSQVTMMFWYRQQPGQSLTLIATANQGSEATYESGFVIDKFPISRPNLTFSTLTVSNMSPEDSSIYLCSVGRTGNTEAFFGQGTRLTVV.

The table lists this clonotype with many counts. This chain links TRBV2 with TRBJ1-1; perhaps TRBD1 as D (6 bases). The length of the CDR3 is 15 residues. Germline CDR1 reads SNHLY; CDR2 reads FYNNEI. V was shortened by 7 bases and J by 4 bases, with 19 bases between the two germline ends. The CDR3, as DNA: TGTGCCAGCACCTATCAGGGGCCAGCCACCACTGAAGCTTTCTTT. Protein: CASTYQGPATTEAFF.

This clonotype came up many times. The chain has TRBV29-1 and TRBJ2-5; no firm D call. V lost 5 bases to trimming and J lost 2 bases, with 12 bases between them. Germline loops: CDR1 SQVTM, CDR2 ANQGSEA. The CDR3 covers 13 residues. Here the CDR3 DNA reads TGCAGCGTTCGCCGTGGAGCACAAGAGACCCAGTACTTC. Translation: CSVRRGAQETQYF.

This clonotype has a handful of counts. The rearrangement joins TRBV19 to TRBJ1-5, with D hard to call. Trimming removed 6 bases at V and 2 bases at J, with 20 bases between. The CDR3 has 17 amino acids. In germline, CDR1 is LNHDA, CDR2 SQIVND (reference sequence). For the CDR3, the DNA is TGTGCCAGTAGACCGCCCGCCGCCGGAGGAGGCAATCAGCCCCAGCATTTT. Translated: CASRPPAAGGGNQPQHF.

This clonotype was detected a few times. The genes are TRBV20-1 and TRBJ2-2; 13 bases are a match to TRBD2. Germline CDR1 reads DFQATT; CDR2 reads SNEGSKA (reference sequence). The CDR3 is made up of 17 amino acids. The V gene end was trimmed by 5 bases and the J gene end by 5 bases; junction bases not matched to a gene: 11. In nucleotides, the CDR3 is TGCAGTGCTCCTGGGACTAGCGGGGTCCTTGGTACCGGGGAGCTGTTTTTT. Translated: CSAPGTSGVLGTGELFF.